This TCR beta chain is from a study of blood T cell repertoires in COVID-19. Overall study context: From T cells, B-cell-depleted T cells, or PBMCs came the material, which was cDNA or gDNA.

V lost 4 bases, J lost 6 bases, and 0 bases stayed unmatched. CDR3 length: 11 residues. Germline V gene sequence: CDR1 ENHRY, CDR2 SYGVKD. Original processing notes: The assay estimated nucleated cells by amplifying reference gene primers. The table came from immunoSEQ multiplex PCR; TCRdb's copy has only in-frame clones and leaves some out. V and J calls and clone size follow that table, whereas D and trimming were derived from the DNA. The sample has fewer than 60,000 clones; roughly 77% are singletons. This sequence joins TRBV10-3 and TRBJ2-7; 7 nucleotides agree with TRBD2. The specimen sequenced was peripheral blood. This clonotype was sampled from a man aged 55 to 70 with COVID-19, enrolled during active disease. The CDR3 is CAISGGGEQYF. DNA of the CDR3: TGTGCCATCAGTGGGGGGGGCGAGCAGTACTTC.